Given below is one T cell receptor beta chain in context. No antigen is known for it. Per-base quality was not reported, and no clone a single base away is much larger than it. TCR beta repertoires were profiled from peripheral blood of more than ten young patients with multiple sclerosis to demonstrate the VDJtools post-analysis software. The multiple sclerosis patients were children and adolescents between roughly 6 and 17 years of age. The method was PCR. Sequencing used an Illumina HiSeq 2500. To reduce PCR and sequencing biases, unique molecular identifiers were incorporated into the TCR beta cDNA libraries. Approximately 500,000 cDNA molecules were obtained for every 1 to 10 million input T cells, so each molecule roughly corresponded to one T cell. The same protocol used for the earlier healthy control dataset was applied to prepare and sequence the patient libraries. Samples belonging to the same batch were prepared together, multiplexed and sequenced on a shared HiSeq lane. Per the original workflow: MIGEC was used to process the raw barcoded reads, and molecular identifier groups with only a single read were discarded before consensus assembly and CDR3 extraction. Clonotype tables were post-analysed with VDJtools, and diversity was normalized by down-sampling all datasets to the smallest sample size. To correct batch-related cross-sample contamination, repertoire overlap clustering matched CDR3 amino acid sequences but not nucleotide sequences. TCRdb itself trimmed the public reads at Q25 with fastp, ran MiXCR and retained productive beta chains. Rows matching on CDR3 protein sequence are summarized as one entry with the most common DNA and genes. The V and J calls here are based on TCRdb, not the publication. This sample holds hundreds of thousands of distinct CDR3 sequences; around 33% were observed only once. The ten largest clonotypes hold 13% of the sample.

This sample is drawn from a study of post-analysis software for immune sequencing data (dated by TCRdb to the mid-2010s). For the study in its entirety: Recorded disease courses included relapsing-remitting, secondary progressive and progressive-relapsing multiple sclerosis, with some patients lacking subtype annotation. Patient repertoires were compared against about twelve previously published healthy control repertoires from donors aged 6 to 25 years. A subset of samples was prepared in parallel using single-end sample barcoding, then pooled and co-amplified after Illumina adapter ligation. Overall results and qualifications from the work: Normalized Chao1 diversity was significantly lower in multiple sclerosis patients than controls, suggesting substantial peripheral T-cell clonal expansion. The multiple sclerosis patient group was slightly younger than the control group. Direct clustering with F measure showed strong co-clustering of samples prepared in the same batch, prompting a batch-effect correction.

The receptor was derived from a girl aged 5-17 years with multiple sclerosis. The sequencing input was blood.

The CDR3 loop reads CASSQGLRSSNTEAFF. The nucleotides read TGCGCCAGCAGCCAAGGTCTTAGGTCCTCGAACACTGAAGCTTTCTTT. This chain joins TRBV4-1 to TRBJ1-1, with the D gene too uncertain to name. Trimming at the junction amounts to 1 base on V and 1 base on J, and the germline ends lie 13 bases apart. Taken from the germline V gene, the CDR1 and CDR2 loops are MGHRA and YSYEKL. The CDR3 runs 16 residues from the cysteine to the phenylalanine. This entry keeps only the CDR3 DNA: 48 bases, framed from base 1.